One sample yielded the 21 T cell receptor beta chains listed below, sequenced in a study of vaccination and CD4 T cells after COVID-19. Antigen specificity for these receptors is unknown. Treatment indicated: roughly 10-day PBMC culture with coronavirus spike peptide pools or control peptides (ViraFEST assay). The Oncomine TCR Beta short-read assay was applied to DNA of cultured CD4+ T cells. TCRdb called the PCR reads again in MiXCR, with one record for every CDR3 protein. The sample includes under 15,000 distinct CDR3 sequences, approximately 55% of them seen just once. Sequenced input: CD4+ T cells from blood, cultured in vitro. The receptors shown here come from a human donor who had recovered from COVID-19.

The chain has TRBV20-1 and TRBJ2-5, with 9 bases that match TRBD1. V lost 5 bases to trimming and J lost 4 bases; unmatched junction nucleotides: 5. Germline loops: CDR1 DFQATT, CDR2 SNEGSKA (reference sequence). The CDR3 length is 13 residues. The CDR3 loop reads CSADDRGRETQYF. CDR3 in DNA: TGCAGTGCTGACGACAGGGGGAGAGAGACCCAGTACTTC.

The V call is TRBV6-1, the J call TRBJ1-5, with 7 nucleotides matching TRBD1. Germline loops: CDR1 MNHNS, CDR2 SASEGT. The length of the CDR3 is 14 residues. V shed 9 bases, J shed 7 bases, and the junction held 12 bases outside the gene matches. CDR3 loop: CARSRDRGRQPQHF. CDR3 sequence (DNA): TGTGCCAGATCCCGGGACAGAGGACGGCAGCCCCAGCATTTT.

This clonotype was detected once. This chain links TRBV28 with TRBJ1-5; D unresolved. The germline V gene encodes CDR1 MDHEN and CDR2 SYDVKM. The V end was cut by 8 bases, the J end by 5 bases, with 10 bases between. CDR3 length: 12 amino acids. The CDR3: CASAIAYQPQHF. In nucleotides, the CDR3 is TGTGCCAGCGCGATAGCTTATCAGCCCCAGCATTTT.

This clonotype was seen more than once but under ten times. The V and J genes are TRBV20-1 and TRBJ2-1; 8 bases agree with TRBD2. CDR3 length equals 14 residues. CDR1 DFQATT and CDR2 SNEGSKA come from the germline V gene (reference sequence). With V trimmed by 1 base and J by 5 bases, 4 bases remained unmatched. In DNA form, the CDR3 reads TGCAGTGCTAGAGCGACTAGCGCCGACAATGAGCAGTTCTTC. Protein product: CSARATSADNEQFF.

This clonotype was found a few times. The chain carries TRBV20-1 and TRBJ2-3; D not certain. CDR1 and CDR2 from the germline V gene are DFQATT and SNEGSKA (reference sequence). V lost 0 bases and J 2 bases, leaving 3 bases between the germline ends. CDR3 length: 12 residues. The CDR3 DNA reads TGCAGTGCTAGAGACGCCACAGATACGCAGTATTTT. It codes for CSARDATDTQYF.

This clonotype was recorded a few times. The chain employs TRBV20-1 and TRBJ2-2, with TRBD1 identical over 10 bases. CDR3 length equals 16 residues. The germline CDR1 and CDR2 sequences are DFQATT and SNEGSKA (reference sequence). J gave up 3 bases and V 6 bases, and 10 bases lay outside the gene matches. The CDR3 bases are TGCAGTGCCCTCGGGACAGGGGCTTTAGACACCGGGGAGCTGTTTTTT. Residues: CSALGTGALDTGELFF.

V is TRBV19 and J is TRBJ1-5, with D unresolved. With 2 bases removed from V and 0 bases from J, the gap between germline ends came to 8 bases. The CDR3 sequence is 15 residues long. Germline lookup yields CDR1 LNHDA and CDR2 SQIVND (reference sequence). The DNA of the CDR3 is TGTGCCAGTAGTATAATCACCACTAGCAATCAGCCCCAGCATTTT. Its protein product is CASSIITTSNQPQHF.

V and J are TRBV19 and TRBJ2-3, with D possibly matching TRBD1 (6 bases). CDR1 LNHDA and CDR2 SQIVND come from the germline V gene (reference sequence). V lost 6 bases and J lost 1, with 17 bases in between. The CDR3 has 16 amino acids. The CDR3 here is CASSHRDTGRTDTQYF. CDR3 nucleotide sequence: TGTGCCAGTAGCCACCGGGACACCGGGCGCACAGATACGCAGTATTTT.

The chain employs TRBV29-1 and TRBJ2-1, with 8 bases aligning to TRBD2. The ends lost 6 bases at V and 15 bases at J; junction bases unmatched: 10. From germline, CDR1 is SQVTM and CDR2 ANQGSEA. This CDR3 is 11 amino acids long. CDR3 in DNA: TGCAGCGTCGCCGGGGGGGGGCTTGGGTTCTTC. Its protein is CSVAGGGLGFF.

There are a few counts of this clonotype. A read error may account for a junction end that differs from germline. J is TRBJ1-2 and V is TRBV7-7; 10 bases agree with TRBD1. The CDR3 has 14 residues. The germline CDR1 and CDR2 sequences are SSHAT and FNYEAQ (reference sequence). CDR3 in amino acids: CASSFPTGGRGYTF. The CDR3 DNA follows: TGTGCTAGCAGCTTTCCGACAGGGGGCAGAGGCTACACCTTC.

V usage is TRBV28 and J usage is TRBJ1-1; D is ambiguous. CDR1 and CDR2 from the germline V gene are MDHEN and SYDVKM. There are 15 residues in the CDR3. V shed 6 bases and J shed 6 bases, with 20 bases lying between them. CDR3 region: CASRSGGHTSSEAFF. For the CDR3, the DNA is TGTGCCAGCAGATCAGGCGGTCACACTAGTTCTGAAGCTTTCTTT.

This clonotype has only a few counts. One junction end does not reproduce the germline sequence, and a read error may be involved. J is TRBJ2-7 and V is TRBV30, with 8 positions matching TRBD2. The CDR3 is 11 amino acids. Germline V lookup: CDR1 GTSNPN, CDR2 SVGIG (reference sequence). The CDR3 loop is CAWSLNSGTHF. In nucleotides, the CDR3 is TGTGCCTGGAGTCTTAATAGCGGGACCCACTTC.

The chain joins TRBV6-2 or TRBV6-3 to TRBJ1-5; D unclear. The CDR3 contains 17 residues. Germline lookup yields CDR1 MNHEY and CDR2 SVGEGT. The V gene lost 5 bases and the J gene lost 5 bases, with 22 bases spanning the gap. CDR3 region: CASSTPVLAGKDQPQHF. CDR3 coding DNA: TGTGCCAGCAGTACCCCCGTCTTGGCAGGAAAGGATCAGCCCCAGCATTTT.

This clonotype occurred a few times. The chain uses TRBV25-1 and TRBJ2-1; a possible D gene is TRBD1 (5 bases). Germline assignment: CDR1 MGHDK and CDR2 SYGVNS. This CDR3 contains 15 residues. The V gene lost 1 base and the J gene lost 4 bases, with 11 bases spanning the gap. This chain's CDR3 is CASSELTGSYNEQFF. The CDR3 coding sequence is TGTGCCAGCAGTGAATTAACAGGTTCGTACAATGAGCAGTTCTTC. Together with reference TRBV25-1 and TRBJ2-1, the CDR3 gives the full variable domain: EADIYQTPRYLVIGTGKKITLECSQTMGHDKMYWYQQDPGMELHLIHYSYGVNSTEKGDLSSESTVSRIRTEHFPLTLESARPSHTSQYLCASSELTGSYNEQFFGPGTRLTVL.

The rearrangement links TRBV15 to TRBJ1-5, with D possibly TRBD1 on 5 matching bases. The CDR3 contains 19 residues. V was clipped by 0 bases and J by 2 bases, with 20 bases between them. CDR1 is LNHNV and CDR2 is YYDKDF in the germline V gene (reference sequence). As DNA, the CDR3 is TGTGCCACCAGCAGAGACCTCCCGAATCAGGGTTTCGGCAATCAGCCCCAGCATTTT. Its protein is CATSRDLPNQGFGNQPQHF.

The chain uses TRBV10-3 and TRBJ2-7; a possible D gene is TRBD1 (6 bases). Germline V gene data show CDR1 as ENHRY and CDR2 as SYGVKD. Between the trimmed V and J ends, which lost 11 bases and 5 bases, there was a span of 22 bases. The CDR3 runs to 14 residues. The CDR3: CAVASRGKVDEQYF. For the CDR3, the DNA is TGTGCCGTCGCTTCGAGGGGGAAGGTCGACGAGCAGTACTTC.

The rearrangement joins TRBV30 to TRBJ1-1, with 8 bases aligning to TRBD1. Per germline, CDR1 GTSNPN and CDR2 SVGIG (reference sequence). The CDR3 contains 12 residues. Trimming took 3 bases from V and 11 from J; bases not matched to a gene: 8. In nucleotides, the CDR3 is TGTGCCTGGAGGGACAGGGCCTATGAGGCTTTCTTT. Amino acids: CAWRDRAYEAFF.

The chain employs TRBV6-1 and TRBJ1-5; the D is unclear. V gave up 0 bases and J gave up 0 bases, with 18 bases separating them. This CDR3 is 19 amino acids long. The germline V gene has CDR1 MNHNS and CDR2 SASEGT. The CDR3 DNA reads TGTGCCAGCAGTGAAGCCCTCGAAGGAAGAATTTATAGCAATCAGCCCCAGCATTTT. Translating it yields CASSEALEGRIYSNQPQHF.

The V gene is TRBV2, the J gene TRBJ2-7; possible D gene TRBD2, 5 bases. Germline values: CDR1 SNHLY, CDR2 FYNNEI. With 4 bases removed from V and 1 base from J, the gap between germline ends came to 14 bases. There are 15 residues in the CDR3. The DNA for the CDR3 is TGTGCCAGCAGTGCGCGACCGAGCGGTTCCTACGAGCAGTACTTC. It specifies CASSARPSGSYEQYF.

The chain recombines TRBV7-2 with TRBJ2-1, with a tentative D call TRBD1 (6 bases). The CDR3 is 14 amino acids. Germline values: CDR1 SGHTA, CDR2 FQGNSA. V shed 1 base and J shed 4 bases, with 8 bases lying between them. The CDR3 bases are TGTGCCAGCAGCTTAGTGAGGGGGTACAATGAGCAGTTCTTC. Amino acids: CASSLVRGYNEQFF.

By sample fraction, this clonotype is medium-sized. This sequence joins TRBV15 and TRBJ1-5; D is perhaps TRBD1 (5 bases). The CDR3 has 15 residues. Germline V gene sequence: CDR1 LNHNV, CDR2 YYDKDF (reference sequence). V was cut by 3 bases and J by 3 bases, with 12 bases left in between. The CDR3 DNA reads TGTGCCACCAGCAGGGGGCAGACTAACAATCAGCCCCAGCATTTT. It translates to CATSRGQTNNQPQHF.